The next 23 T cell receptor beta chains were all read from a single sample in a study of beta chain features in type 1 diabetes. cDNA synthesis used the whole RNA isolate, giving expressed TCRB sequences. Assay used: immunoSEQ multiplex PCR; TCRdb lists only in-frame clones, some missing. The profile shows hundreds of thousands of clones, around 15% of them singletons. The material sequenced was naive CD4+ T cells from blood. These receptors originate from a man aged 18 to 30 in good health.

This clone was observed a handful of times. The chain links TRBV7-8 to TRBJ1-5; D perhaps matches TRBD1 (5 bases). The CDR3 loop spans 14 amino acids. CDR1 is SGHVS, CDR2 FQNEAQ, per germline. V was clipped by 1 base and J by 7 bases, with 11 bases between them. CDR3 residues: CASSLGSGTQPQHF. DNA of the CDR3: TGTGCCAGCAGCTTAGGAAGTGGGACGCAGCCCCAGCATTTT.

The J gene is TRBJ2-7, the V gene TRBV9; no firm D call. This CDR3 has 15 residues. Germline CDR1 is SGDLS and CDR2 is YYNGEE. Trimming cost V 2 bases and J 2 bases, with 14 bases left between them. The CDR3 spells CASSVALDVPYEQYF. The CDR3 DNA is TGTGCCAGCAGCGTGGCACTGGACGTCCCCTACGAGCAGTACTTC.

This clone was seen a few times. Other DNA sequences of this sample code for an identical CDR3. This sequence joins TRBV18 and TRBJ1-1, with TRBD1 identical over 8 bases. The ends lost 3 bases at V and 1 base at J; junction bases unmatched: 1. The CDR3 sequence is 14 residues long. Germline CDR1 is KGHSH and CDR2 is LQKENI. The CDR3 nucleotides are TGTGCCAGCTCACCGGGACAGGCGAACACTGAAGCTTTCTTT. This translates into CASSPGQANTEAFF. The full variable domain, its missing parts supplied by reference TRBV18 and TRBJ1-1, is NAGVMQNPRHLVRRRGQEARLRCSPMKGHSHVYWYRQLPEEGLKFMVYLQKENIIDESGMPKERFSAEFPKEGPSILRIQQVVRGDSAAYFCASSPGQANTEAFFGQGTRLTVV.

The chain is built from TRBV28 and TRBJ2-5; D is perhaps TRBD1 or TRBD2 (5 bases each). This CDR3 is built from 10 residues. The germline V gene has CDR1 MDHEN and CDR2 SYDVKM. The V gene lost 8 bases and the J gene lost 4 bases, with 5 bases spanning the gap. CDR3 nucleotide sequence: TGTGCCAGCGGGGGAGAGACCCAGTACTTC. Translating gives CASGGETQYF.

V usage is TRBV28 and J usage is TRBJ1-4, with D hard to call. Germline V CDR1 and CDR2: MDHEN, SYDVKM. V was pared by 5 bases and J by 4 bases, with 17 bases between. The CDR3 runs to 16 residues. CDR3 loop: CASSPTDAPINEKLFF. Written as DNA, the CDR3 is TGTGCCAGCAGTCCGACGGACGCCCCTATTAATGAAAAACTGTTTTTT. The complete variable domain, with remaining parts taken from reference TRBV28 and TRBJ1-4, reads DVKVTQSSRYLVKRTGEKVFLECVQDMDHENMFWYRQDPGLGLRLIYFSYDVKMKEKGDIPEGYSVSREKKERFSLILESASTNQTSMYLCASSPTDAPINEKLFFGSGTQLSVL.

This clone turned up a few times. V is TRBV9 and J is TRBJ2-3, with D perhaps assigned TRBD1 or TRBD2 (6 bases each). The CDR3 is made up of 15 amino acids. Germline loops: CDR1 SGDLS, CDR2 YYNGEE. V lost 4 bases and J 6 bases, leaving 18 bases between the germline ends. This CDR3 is CASSPGGRPADTQYF. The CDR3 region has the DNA TGTGCCAGCAGCCCCGGGGGCCGTCCAGCCGATACGCAGTATTTT.

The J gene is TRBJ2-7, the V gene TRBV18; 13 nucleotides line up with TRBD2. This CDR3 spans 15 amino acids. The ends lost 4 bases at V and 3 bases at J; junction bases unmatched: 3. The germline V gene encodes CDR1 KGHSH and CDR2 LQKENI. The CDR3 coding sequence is TGTGCCAGCTCACAGGGACTAGCGGGGAACTACGAGCAGTACTTC. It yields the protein CASSQGLAGNYEQYF.

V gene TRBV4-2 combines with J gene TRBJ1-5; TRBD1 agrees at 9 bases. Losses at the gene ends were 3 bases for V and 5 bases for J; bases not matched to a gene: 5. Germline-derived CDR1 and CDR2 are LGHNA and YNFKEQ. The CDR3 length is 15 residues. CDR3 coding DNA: TGTGCCAGCAGCCAGTCTACAGGGGGCTATCAGCCCCAGCATTTT. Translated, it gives CASSQSTGGYQPQHF.

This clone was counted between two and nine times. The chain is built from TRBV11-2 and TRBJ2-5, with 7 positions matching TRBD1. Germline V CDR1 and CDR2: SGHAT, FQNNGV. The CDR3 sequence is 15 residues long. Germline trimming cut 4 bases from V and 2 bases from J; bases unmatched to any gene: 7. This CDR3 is CASSSLRGRQETQYF. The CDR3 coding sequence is TGTGCCAGCAGCTCCCTAAGGGGGCGTCAAGAGACCCAGTACTTC.

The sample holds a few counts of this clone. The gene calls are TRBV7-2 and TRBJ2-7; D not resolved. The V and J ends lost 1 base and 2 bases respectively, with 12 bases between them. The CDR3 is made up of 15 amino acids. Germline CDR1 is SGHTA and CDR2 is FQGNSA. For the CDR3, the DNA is TGTGCCAGCAGCTTAGTCTCCATGGGGACCTACGAGCAGTACTTC. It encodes CASSLVSMGTYEQYF.

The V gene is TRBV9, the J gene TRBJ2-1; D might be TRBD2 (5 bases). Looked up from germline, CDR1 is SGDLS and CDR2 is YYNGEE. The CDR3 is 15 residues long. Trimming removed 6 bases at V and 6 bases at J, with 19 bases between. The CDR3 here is CASNREGLSGNEQFF. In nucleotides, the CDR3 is TGTGCCAGCAACCGCGAGGGATTATCAGGCAATGAGCAGTTCTTC.

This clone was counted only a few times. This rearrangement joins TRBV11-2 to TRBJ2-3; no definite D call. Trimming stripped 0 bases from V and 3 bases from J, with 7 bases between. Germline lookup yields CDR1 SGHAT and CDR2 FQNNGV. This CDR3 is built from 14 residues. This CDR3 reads CASSLDRQTDTQYF. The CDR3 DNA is TGTGCCAGCAGCTTAGACAGACAAACAGATACGCAGTATTTT.

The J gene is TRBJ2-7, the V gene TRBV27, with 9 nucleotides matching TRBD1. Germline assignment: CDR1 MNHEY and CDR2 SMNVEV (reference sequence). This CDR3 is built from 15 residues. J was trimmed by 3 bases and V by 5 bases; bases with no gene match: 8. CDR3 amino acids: CASSLPGQGFYEQYF. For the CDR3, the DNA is TGTGCCAGCAGTCTCCCGGGACAGGGCTTCTACGAGCAGTACTTC.

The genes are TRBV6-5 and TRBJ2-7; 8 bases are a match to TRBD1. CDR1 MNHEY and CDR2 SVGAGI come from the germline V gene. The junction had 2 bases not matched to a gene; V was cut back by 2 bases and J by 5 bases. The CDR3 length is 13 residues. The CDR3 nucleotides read TGTGCCAGCAGTTACCGGACAGGGCACGAGCAGTACTTC. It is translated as CASSYRTGHEQYF.

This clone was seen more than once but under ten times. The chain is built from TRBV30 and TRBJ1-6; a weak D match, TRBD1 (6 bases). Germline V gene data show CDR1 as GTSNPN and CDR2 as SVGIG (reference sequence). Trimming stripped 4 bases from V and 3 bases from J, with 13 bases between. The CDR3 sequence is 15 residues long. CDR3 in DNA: TGTGCCTGGAAGCAGGGGCCCAACTATAATTCACCCCTCCACTTT. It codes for CAWKQGPNYNSPLHF.

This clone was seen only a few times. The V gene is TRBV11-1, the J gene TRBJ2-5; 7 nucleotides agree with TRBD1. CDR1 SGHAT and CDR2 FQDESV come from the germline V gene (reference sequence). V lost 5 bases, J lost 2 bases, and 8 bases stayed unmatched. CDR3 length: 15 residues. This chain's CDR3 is CASSPRGTAQETQYF. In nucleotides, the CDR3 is TGTGCCAGCAGCCCTAGGGGGACAGCGCAAGAGACCCAGTACTTC.

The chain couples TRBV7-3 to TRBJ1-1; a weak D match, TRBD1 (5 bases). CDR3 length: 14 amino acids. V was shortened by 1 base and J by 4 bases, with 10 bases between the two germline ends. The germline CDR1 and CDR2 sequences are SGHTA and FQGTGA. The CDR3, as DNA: TGTGCCAGCAGCTTAATAGGGGCGACCACTGAAGCTTTCTTT. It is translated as CASSLIGATTEAFF.

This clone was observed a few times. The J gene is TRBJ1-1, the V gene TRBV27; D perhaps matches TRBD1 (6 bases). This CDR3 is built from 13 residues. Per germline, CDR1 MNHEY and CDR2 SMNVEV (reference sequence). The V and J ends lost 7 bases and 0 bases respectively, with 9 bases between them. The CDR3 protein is CASTNRVNTEAFF. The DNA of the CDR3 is TGTGCCAGCACCAACAGGGTGAACACTGAAGCTTTCTTT.

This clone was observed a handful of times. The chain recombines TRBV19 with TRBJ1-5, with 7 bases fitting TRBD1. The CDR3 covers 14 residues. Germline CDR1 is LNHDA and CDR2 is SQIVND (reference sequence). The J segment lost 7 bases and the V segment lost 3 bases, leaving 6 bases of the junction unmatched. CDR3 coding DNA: TGTGCCAGTAGTATCGACAGGGCGCGGCAGCCCCAGCATTTT. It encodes CASSIDRARQPQHF.

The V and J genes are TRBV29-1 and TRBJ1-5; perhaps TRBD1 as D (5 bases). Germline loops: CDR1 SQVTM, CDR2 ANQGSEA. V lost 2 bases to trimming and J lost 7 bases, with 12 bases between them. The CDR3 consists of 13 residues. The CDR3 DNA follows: TGCAGCGTTGAATTTGGAGGGGTCCAGCCCCAGCATTTT. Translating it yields CSVEFGGVQPQHF.

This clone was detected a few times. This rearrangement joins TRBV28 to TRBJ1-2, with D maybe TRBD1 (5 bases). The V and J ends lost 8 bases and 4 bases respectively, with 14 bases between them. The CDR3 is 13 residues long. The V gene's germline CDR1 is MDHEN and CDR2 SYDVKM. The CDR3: CASGTERGYGYTF. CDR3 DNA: TGTGCCAGCGGTACCGAAAGGGGCTATGGCTACACCTTC.

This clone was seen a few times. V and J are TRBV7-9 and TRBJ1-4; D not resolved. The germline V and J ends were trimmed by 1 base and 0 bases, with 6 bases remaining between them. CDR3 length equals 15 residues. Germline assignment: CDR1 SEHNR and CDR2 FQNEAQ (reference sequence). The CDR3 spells CASSLGAATNEKLFF. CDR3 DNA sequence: TGTGCCAGCAGCTTAGGCGCAGCAACTAATGAAAAACTGTTTTTT.

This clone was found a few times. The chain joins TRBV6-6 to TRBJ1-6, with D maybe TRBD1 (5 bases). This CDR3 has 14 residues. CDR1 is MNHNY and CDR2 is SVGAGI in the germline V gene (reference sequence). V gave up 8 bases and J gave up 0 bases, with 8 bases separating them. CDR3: CASGGSSYNSPLHF. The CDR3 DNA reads TGTGCCAGCGGGGGAAGCTCCTATAATTCACCCCTCCACTTT.